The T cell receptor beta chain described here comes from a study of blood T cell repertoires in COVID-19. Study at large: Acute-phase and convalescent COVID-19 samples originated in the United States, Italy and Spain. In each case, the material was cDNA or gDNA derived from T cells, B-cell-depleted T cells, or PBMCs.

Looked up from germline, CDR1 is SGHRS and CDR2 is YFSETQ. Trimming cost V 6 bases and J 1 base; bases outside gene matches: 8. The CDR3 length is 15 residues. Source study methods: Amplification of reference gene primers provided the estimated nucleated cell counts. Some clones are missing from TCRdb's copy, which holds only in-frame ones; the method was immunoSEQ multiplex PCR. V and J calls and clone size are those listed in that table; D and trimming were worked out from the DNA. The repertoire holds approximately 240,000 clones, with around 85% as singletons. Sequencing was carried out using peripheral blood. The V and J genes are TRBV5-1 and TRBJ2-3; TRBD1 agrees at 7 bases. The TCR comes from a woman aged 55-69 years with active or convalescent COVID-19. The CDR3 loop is CASTKETGRTDTQYF. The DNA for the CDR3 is TGCGCCAGCACCAAGGAGACAGGGCGCACAGATACGCAGTATTTT.